The 11 T cell receptor beta chains reported below all come from one sample, sequenced in a study of shared clonotypes between healthy human individuals. Some clones are missing from TCRdb's copy, which holds only in-frame ones; the method was immunoSEQ multiplex PCR. The repertoire holds around 690,000 clones, with 80% to 95% as singletons. Material for sequencing was memory CD8+ T cells from PBMCs. The subset is: CD45RO+ cells pooled with CCR7-negative TemRA cells. Source of these receptors: a man aged 18-30 years in good health. Some clones in this sample may be carry-over from other donors' samples.

The V gene is TRBV7-6, the J gene TRBJ2-1; no firm D call. The CDR3 extends over 17 amino acids. Trimming stripped 3 bases from V and 8 bases from J, with 23 bases between. The germline CDR1 and CDR2 sequences are SGHVS and FNYEAQ. CDR3 coding DNA: TGTGCCAGCAGCTTTTTGGTACAAGCTAAGGGTTATGATGAGCAGTTCTTC. Translating it yields CASSFLVQAKGYDEQFF.

The chain joins TRBV27 to TRBJ2-7; TRBD1 matches at 12 bases. CDR3 length: 15 residues. Trimming removed 3 bases from V and 2 bases from J; junction bases left unmatched: 2. Germline CDR1 MNHEY, CDR2 SMNVEV (reference sequence). The CDR3 nucleotides are TGTGCCAGCAGTTTGGGACAGGGGGCGGCCTACGAGCAGTACTTC. Protein sequence: CASSLGQGAAYEQYF.

The chain combines TRBV11-2 with TRBJ2-7; TRBD1 is a possible D gene (5 bases). The V end lost 3 bases, the J end lost 0 bases, and 12 bases lay between the germline ends. Per germline, CDR1 SGHAT and CDR2 FQNNGV. The CDR3 consists of 15 residues. The CDR3 DNA sequence: TGTGCCAGCAGCTTCACAGGCAGGAGCTCCTACGAGCAGTACTTC. Residues: CASSFTGRSSYEQYF.

V and J are TRBV10-2 and TRBJ2-5; no reliable D call. Near its end, the DNA agrees better with TRBJ2-7, so the J call may be wrong. The CDR3 spans 12 residues. In germline, CDR1 is WSHSY, CDR2 SAAADI. In nucleotides, the CDR3 is TGCGCCAGCACCCCGAACACTGGCGAGCAGTACTTC. This sequence encodes CASTPNTGEQYF.

This clone appeared a single time. CDR3 protein: CASSLRQGMQTTEAFF. CDR3 nucleotides: TGTGCCAGCAGCCTGAGACAAGGAATGCAGACCACTGAAGCTTTCTTT. This chain joins TRBV7-9 and TRBJ1-1; D is ambiguous. Between the trimmed V and J ends, which lost 5 bases and 4 bases, there was a span of 20 bases. The V gene's germline CDR1 is SEHNR and CDR2 FQNEAQ (reference sequence). There are 16 residues in the CDR3.

The chain employs TRBV27 and TRBJ2-1; D gene ambiguous. The CDR3 sequence is 16 residues long. Germline values: CDR1 MNHEY, CDR2 SMNVEV (reference sequence). V was clipped by 2 bases and J by 0 bases, with 11 bases between them. CDR3 region: CASSLIPTSSYNEQFF. CDR3 DNA: TGTGCCAGCAGTTTAATACCGACCAGCTCCTACAATGAGCAGTTCTTC.

The CDR3: CASSYTDRENEQYF. For the CDR3, the DNA is TGTGCCAGCAGTTACACGGACAGGGAAAACGAGCAGTACTTC. The chain links TRBV6-5 to TRBJ2-7, with 8 nucleotides matching TRBD1. V gave up 2 bases and J gave up 5 bases; unmatched junction bases: 5. From germline, CDR1 is MNHEY and CDR2 SVGAGI. CDR3 length equals 14 residues.

V gene TRBV7-7 combines with J gene TRBJ2-1; 14 bases align to TRBD2. CDR3 size: 16 residues. In germline, CDR1 is SSHAT, CDR2 FNYEAQ (reference sequence). J lost 8 bases, V lost 5 bases, and 8 bases had no gene match. CDR3 DNA: TGTGCCAGCAGCCTCGGACTAGCGGGAGGTCCCGATGAGCAGTTCTTC. This gives the protein CASSLGLAGGPDEQFF.

This chain connects TRBV23-1 to TRBJ2-7, with no clear D. TRBV23-1 is an ORF, with its function uncertain. Trimming took 4 bases from V and 4 from J, leaving 11 bases between them. This CDR3 is built from 13 residues. The CDR3 bases are TGCGCCAGCAGTCGAGTGGCCCTATACGAGCAGTACTTC. This codes for CASSRVALYEQYF.

The chain is built from TRBV9 and TRBJ2-7, with 7 bases aligning to TRBD1. CDR1 is SGDLS, CDR2 YYNGEE, per germline. Trimming removed 4 bases from V and 5 bases from J; junction bases left unmatched: 6. This CDR3 has 13 amino acids. Written as DNA, the CDR3 is TGTGCCAGCAGCCCCGACAGGGAAGACGAGCAGTACTTC. This sequence encodes CASSPDREDEQYF.

This clone was seen once. The rearrangement uses TRBV7-9 and TRBJ2-1, with TRBD2 matching 8 bases. Germline loops: CDR1 SEHNR, CDR2 FQNEAQ (reference sequence). The length of the CDR3 is 16 residues. V lost 4 bases, J lost 10 bases, and 15 bases stayed unmatched. CDR3 in amino acids: CASSYPEVAGRWEQFF. Written as DNA, the CDR3 is TGTGCCAGCAGCTACCCCGAGGTAGCGGGGAGATGGGAGCAGTTCTTC.